This section outlines one T cell receptor beta chain sequence together with its context. As yet, its antigen is unknown. The data were obtained in a study of cytomegalovirus exposure and HLA in healthy donors. Study-level results: Clonal expansion, a later analysis showed, was greater in HLA-associated TCR beta chains than in equally common others. The majority of TCR sequences were rare, yet some public TCRs appeared in many donors. Of the V segments, some could not be distinguished, including TRBV6-2 and TRBV6-3, and were excluded.

The V gene's germline CDR1 is SQVTM and CDR2 ANQGSEA. This CDR3 is 14 amino acids long. V was clipped by 8 bases and J by 6 bases; unmatched bases: 7. The PCR contained 60 Vbeta and 13 Jbeta primers. Profiled with immunoSEQ multiplex PCR; TCRdb holds only in-frame clones, not every one. Of under 200,000 clones listed, roughly 70% are singletons. This TCR was sampled from a woman aged 25 to 45 in good health and CMV-seronegative. The sample consisted of PBMCs. The chain carries TRBV29-1 and TRBJ2-1, with 13 bases aligning to TRBD2. This CDR3 reads CSFTTSGGRNEQFF. DNA for the CDR3: TGCAGCTTCACGACTAGCGGGGGGCGCAATGAGCAGTTCTTC.